A single sample is the source of the 28 T cell receptor beta chains below, sequenced in a study of CD8 T cells in Susac syndrome. With random hexamers, reverse transcription was performed on roughly 0.45 to 1 ug of RNA. TCRdb fed the immunoSEQ multiplex PCR reads into MiXCR, producing one record per CDR3 protein. The table has over 150,000 distinct CDR3 sequences, 90% to 95% seen once. Sequences were obtained from CD4+ T cells from PBMCs. The receptors here all came from a human donor with multiple sclerosis.

The chain uses TRBV2 and TRBJ1-6; TRBD1 is a possible D gene (6 bases). V lost 11 bases, J lost 6 bases, and 17 bases lay in between. The CDR3 length is 14 residues. Germline CDR1 SNHLY, CDR2 FYNNEI. The CDR3 nucleotides read TGTGCCGGAAAGGAGTCAGGGGCTAATTCACCCCTCCACTTT. It translates to CAGKESGANSPLHF.

This chain uses TRBV15 with TRBJ2-1, with D perhaps TRBD2 (5 bases). In germline, CDR1 is LNHNV, CDR2 YYDKDF (reference sequence). V dropped 1 base and J dropped 14 bases, with 12 bases sitting between them. The CDR3 is 12 amino acids. CDR3 coding DNA: TGTGCCACCAGCAGAGGGACTCCCGGGGAGTTCTTC. The encoded protein is CATSRGTPGEFF.

The CDR3 nucleotides read TGCAGTGCTAGAGAGAGGAGCGTTAGCTCCTACGAGCAGTACTTC. It encodes CSARERSVSSYEQYF. The chain carries TRBV20-1 and TRBJ2-7; D unclear. CDR3 size: 15 residues. Per germline, CDR1 DFQATT and CDR2 SNEGSKA (reference sequence). Trimming removed 0 bases at V and 0 bases at J, with 12 bases between.

V usage is TRBV3-1 and J usage is TRBJ1-1, with D perhaps TRBD1 (5 bases). The CDR3 extends over 14 amino acids. Germline V gives CDR1 LGHDT, CDR2 YNNKEL (reference sequence). The germline V and J ends were trimmed by 0 bases and 10 bases, with 15 bases remaining between them. The CDR3 DNA is TGTGCCAGCAGCCAAGATCACGGGTCGAGGGGAGCTTTCTTT. Translating it yields CASSQDHGSRGAFF.

This clonotype showed up just a few times. V usage is TRBV13 and J usage is TRBJ2-1; the match to TRBD2 covers 7 bases. From germline, CDR1 is PRHDT and CDR2 FYEKMQ (reference sequence). The CDR3 extends over 15 amino acids. Trimming took 5 bases from V and 1 from J; bases not matched to a gene: 5. CDR3 residues: CASSRTGGSYNEQFF. The CDR3 coding sequence is TGTGCCAGCAGCCGTACGGGGGGATCCTACAATGAGCAGTTCTTC. The whole variable domain, remainder taken from reference TRBV13 and TRBJ2-1, is AAGVIQSPRHLIKEKRETATLKCYPIPRHDTVYWYQQGPGQDPQFLISFYEKMQSDKGSIPDRFSAQQFSDYHSELNMSSLELGDSALYFCASSRTGGSYNEQFFGPGTRLTVL.

CDR3 region: CASSLREAVLTF. In DNA, the CDR3 is TGTGCCAGCAGCTTGCGGGAGGCCGTCCTGACTTTC. The rearrangement uses TRBV7-9 and TRBJ2-6; 8 bases agree with TRBD2. V shed 3 bases, J shed 12 bases, and the junction held 1 base outside the gene matches. The CDR3 is 12 residues long. Germline V gene sequence: CDR1 SEHNR, CDR2 FQNEAQ (reference sequence).

The V gene is TRBV15, the J gene TRBJ2-7, with TRBD2 identical over 7 bases. CDR3 size: 16 residues. Germline trimming cut 5 bases from V and 3 bases from J; bases unmatched to any gene: 13. The germline gives CDR1 LNHNV, CDR2 YYDKDF (reference sequence). The CDR3 reads CATSPSGRREIYEQYF. In DNA form, the CDR3 reads TGTGCCACCAGCCCTAGTGGTAGGCGGGAGATCTACGAGCAGTACTTC.

Here the CDR3 reads CASSSYRGGSYNEQFF. Written as DNA, the CDR3 is TGTGCCAGCAGTTCATATAGGGGAGGTTCCTACAATGAGCAGTTCTTC. The genes are TRBV27 and TRBJ2-1; D is perhaps TRBD2 (6 bases). From germline, CDR1 is MNHEY and CDR2 SMNVEV (reference sequence). The CDR3 is made up of 16 amino acids. Trimming removed 4 bases at V and 1 base at J, with 14 bases between.

About this clonotype: At one end the junction does not follow the germline gene, possibly because of a read error. Written as DNA, the CDR3 is TGCAGCGTTAGGGGACTTTTGAACACTGAGGCTTTCTTT. Protein: CSVRGLLNTEAFF. The chain is built from TRBV29-1 and TRBJ1-1; D possibly corresponds to TRBD1 (5 bases). The length of the CDR3 is 13 residues. Germline CDR1 SQVTM, CDR2 ANQGSEA.

The V call is TRBV9, the J call TRBJ1-2, with D possibly being TRBD1 (6 bases). The CDR3 length is 14 residues. Germline lookup yields CDR1 SGDLS and CDR2 YYNGEE. V was clipped by 0 bases and J by 3 bases, with 9 bases between them. This CDR3 reads CASSVARGDYGYTF. CDR3 coding DNA: TGTGCCAGCAGCGTAGCCAGGGGTGACTATGGCTACACCTTC.

The chain joins TRBV29-1 to TRBJ2-2; D ambiguous. The CDR3 extends over 14 amino acids. The V end lost 3 bases, the J end lost 0 bases, and 8 bases lay between the germline ends. The germline gives CDR1 SQVTM, CDR2 ANQGSEA. The CDR3 coding sequence is TGCAGCGTTGAGAGGCCTCCGAACACCGGGGAGCTGTTTTTT. This sequence encodes CSVERPPNTGELFF.

V is TRBV20-1 and J is TRBJ1-4, with 7 bases matching TRBD1. Germline V lookup: CDR1 DFQATT, CDR2 SNEGSKA (reference sequence). V lost 2 bases, J lost 7 bases, and 10 bases stayed unmatched. The CDR3 runs to 15 residues. CDR3 nucleotide sequence: TGCAGTGCTAGATCCGTTCAGGGGGGTAGTGAAAAACTGTTTTTT. As protein: CSARSVQGGSEKLFF.

The chain joins TRBV30 to TRBJ2-3, with D tentatively TRBD2 (5 bases). CDR1 is GTSNPN and CDR2 is SVGIG in the germline V gene (reference sequence). V lost 3 bases and J 7 bases, leaving 11 bases between the germline ends. CDR3 size: 12 residues. The CDR3: CAWREGSHTQYF. The CDR3 DNA is TGTGCCTGGAGAGAGGGCTCACATACGCAGTATTTT. The full variable domain, with the rest looked up from reference TRBV30 and TRBJ2-3, is SQTIHQWPATLVQPVGSPLSLECTVEGTSNPNLYWYRQAAGRGLQLLFYSVGIGQISSEVPQNLSASRPQDRQFILSSKKLLLSDSGFYLCAWREGSHTQYFGPGTRLTVL.

CDR3 nucleotide sequence: TGTGCCACCAGCAGATCTACAGGGAGCTCCTACGAGCAGTACTTC. Translation gives CATSRSTGSSYEQYF. V and J are TRBV15 and TRBJ2-7; tentative D call: TRBD1 (6 bases). The V end lost 2 bases, the J end lost 0 bases, and 11 bases lay between the germline ends. The CDR3 runs 15 residues. Germline V gene data show CDR1 as LNHNV and CDR2 as YYDKDF (reference sequence). The whole variable domain, remainder taken from reference TRBV15 and TRBJ2-7, is DAMVIQNPRYQVTQFGKPVTLSCSQTLNHNVMYWYQQKSSQAPKLLFHYYDKDFNNEADTPDNFQSRRPNTSFCFLDIRSPGLGDTAMYLCATSRSTGSSYEQYFGPGTRLTVT.

The V call is TRBV3-1, the J call TRBJ2-4, with 9 bases aligning to TRBD1. The CDR3 extends over 15 amino acids. Germline V gives CDR1 LGHDT, CDR2 YNNKEL (reference sequence). The V segment lost 4 bases and the J segment 0 bases; nucleotides outside the gene matches: 1. CDR3 loop: CASSRDRVAKNIQYF. DNA for the CDR3: TGTGCCAGCAGCCGGGACAGGGTAGCCAAAAACATTCAGTACTTC.

This clonotype was seen only once. This chain joins TRBV7-9 and TRBJ2-1; 7 positions match TRBD1. Unmatched junction bases numbered 11, after V lost 5 bases and J lost 7 bases. The CDR3 runs 15 residues. The germline gives CDR1 SEHNR, CDR2 FQNEAQ (reference sequence). The CDR3 sequence is CASSPPGTALNEQFF. The CDR3 DNA sequence: TGTGCCAGCAGCCCCCCCGGGACAGCGCTTAATGAGCAGTTCTTC.

The J gene is TRBJ1-4, the V gene TRBV20-1; TRBD1 might be the D (6 bases). With 2 bases removed from V and 8 bases from J, the gap between germline ends came to 12 bases. This CDR3 is built from 13 residues. The germline CDR1 and CDR2 sequences are DFQATT and SNEGSKA (reference sequence). The CDR3 sequence is CSARKQGREKLFF. The CDR3 coding sequence is TGCAGTGCTAGAAAACAGGGAAGGGAAAAACTGTTTTTT.

This chain uses TRBV6-1 with TRBJ2-1; the D is unclear. Germline loops: CDR1 MNHNS, CDR2 SASEGT. There are 13 residues in the CDR3. The ends were cut back, 5 bases at V and 8 bases at J, with 13 bases in the middle. The CDR3 is CASSIGRQDEQFF. CDR3 nucleotides: TGTGCCAGCAGTATAGGCAGACAAGATGAGCAGTTCTTC.

The V call is TRBV7-9, the J call TRBJ1-6; D unclear. The CDR3 length is 12 residues. Deletions cut 4 bases from V and 12 bases from J, with 10 bases between. In germline, CDR1 is SEHNR, CDR2 FQNEAQ (reference sequence). In nucleotides, the CDR3 is TGTGCCAGCAGCTCCGCGACTAAACCCCTCCACTTT. Translation gives CASSSATKPLHF.

The chain recombines TRBV15 with TRBJ2-7; 8 nucleotides agree with TRBD2. With 9 bases clipped from V and 6 bases from J, the junction kept 10 bases outside the gene matches. From germline, CDR1 is LNHNV and CDR2 YYDKDF (reference sequence). The CDR3 consists of 13 residues. The CDR3 sequence: CATRDTGGSEQYF. Here the CDR3 DNA reads TGTGCCACGCGGGACACGGGAGGGAGCGAGCAGTACTTC.

The rearrangement uses TRBV6-1 and TRBJ2-2, with 8 bases that match TRBD1. The ends lost 7 bases at V and 2 bases at J; junction bases unmatched: 6. Germline V CDR1 and CDR2: MNHNS, SASEGT. This CDR3 has 15 residues. The CDR3 reads CASILDRGNTGELFF. In DNA form, the CDR3 reads TGTGCCAGCATCCTAGACAGGGGAAACACCGGGGAGCTGTTTTTT.

This chain uses TRBV29-1 with TRBJ2-7; TRBD2 might be the D (5 bases). The CDR3 runs 12 residues. CDR1 is SQVTM and CDR2 is ANQGSEA in the germline V gene. V lost 7 bases and J 9 bases, leaving 19 bases between the germline ends. The CDR3 DNA sequence: TGCAGCGCAACAAAGCCCCCCGAGGGGCAGTACTTC. It yields the protein CSATKPPEGQYF.

The chain joins TRBV19 to TRBJ2-1; 10 bases are a match to TRBD2. The CDR3 has 15 residues. The trim removed 7 bases at V and 2 bases at J, leaving 5 bases unmatched. Germline values: CDR1 LNHDA, CDR2 SQIVND (reference sequence). The CDR3, as DNA: TGTGCCAGTACGAAGCGGGGGGGCCCCTACAATGAGCAGTTCTTC. Protein sequence: CASTKRGGPYNEQFF.

The chain links TRBV3-1 to TRBJ1-2; TRBD1 might be the D (5 bases). This CDR3 is 15 amino acids long. Germline values: CDR1 LGHDT, CDR2 YNNKEL (reference sequence). The V end was cut by 6 bases, the J end by 4 bases, with 18 bases between. In nucleotides, the CDR3 is TGTGCCAGCAGTCCGTCGGGACGGATGGCCTATGGCTACACCTTC. Its protein is CASSPSGRMAYGYTF. Together with reference TRBV3-1 and TRBJ1-2, the CDR3 gives the full variable domain: DTAVSQTPKYLVTQMGNDKSIKCEQNLGHDTMYWYKQDSKKFLKIMFSYNNKELIINETVPNRFSPKSPDKAHLNLHINSLELGDSAVYFCASSPSGRMAYGYTFGSGTRLTVV.

The V and J genes are TRBV23-1 and TRBJ2-1; no clear D. TRBV23-1 is sorted into the ORF group, with uncertain function. Between the trimmed V and J ends, which lost 10 bases and 11 bases, there was a span of 30 bases. This CDR3 is 16 amino acids long. CDR3 loop: CAIYPTPWAAPQKQFF. CDR3 nucleotide sequence: TGCGCCATCTACCCAACCCCTTGGGCCGCCCCTCAGAAGCAGTTCTTC.

This clonotype was picked up one time. V usage is TRBV25-1 and J usage is TRBJ1-2, with D possibly matching TRBD1 (6 bases). The CDR3 length is 15 residues. The germline gives CDR1 MGHDK, CDR2 SYGVNS. Trimming took 6 bases from V and 2 from J, leaving 16 bases between them. CDR3: CASSPRHRENYGYTF. CDR3 nucleotides: TGTGCCAGCAGCCCCCGGCACAGGGAAAACTATGGCTACACCTTC.

V usage is TRBV29-1 and J usage is TRBJ2-7; TRBD2 aligns across 12 bases. CDR1 and CDR2 (germline): SQVTM, ANQGSEA. The CDR3 loop spans 13 amino acids. J gave up 5 bases and V 5 bases, and 4 bases lay outside the gene matches. The CDR3 coding sequence is TGCAGCGTTCGGACTAGCGGGACCGACGAGCAGTACTTC. Translating gives CSVRTSGTDEQYF.

This sequence joins TRBV14 and TRBJ2-1; possibly TRBD1 for D (5 bases). V lost 6 bases, J lost 7 bases, and 10 bases lay in between. The CDR3 has 12 amino acids. Per germline, CDR1 SGHDN and CDR2 FVKESK. This CDR3 is CASSWGSNEQFF. The DNA for the CDR3 is TGTGCCAGCAGTTGGGGCTCGAATGAGCAGTTCTTC.